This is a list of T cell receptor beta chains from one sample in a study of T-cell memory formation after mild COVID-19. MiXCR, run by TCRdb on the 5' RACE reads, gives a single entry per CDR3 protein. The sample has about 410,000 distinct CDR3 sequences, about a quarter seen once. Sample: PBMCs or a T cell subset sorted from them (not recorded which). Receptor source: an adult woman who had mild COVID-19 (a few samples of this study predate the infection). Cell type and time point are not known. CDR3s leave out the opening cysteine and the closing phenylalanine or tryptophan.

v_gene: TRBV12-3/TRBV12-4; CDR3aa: ASIPTTVTGELF
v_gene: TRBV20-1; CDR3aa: SASVSGVPKQF
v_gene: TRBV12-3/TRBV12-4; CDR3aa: ASSGGRGGTDTQY
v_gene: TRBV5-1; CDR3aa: ASSLRTGSNEQF
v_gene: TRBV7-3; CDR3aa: ASSLNSNSPLH
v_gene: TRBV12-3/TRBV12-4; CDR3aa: ASSPLAGGGWTDTQY
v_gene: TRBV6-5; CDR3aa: ASSLPPNTEAF
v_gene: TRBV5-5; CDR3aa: ASSLVVGTVPSPLH
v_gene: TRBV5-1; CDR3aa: ASSYGGATDTQY
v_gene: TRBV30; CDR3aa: AWNRGETQY
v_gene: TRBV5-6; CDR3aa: ASRMGGTDTQY
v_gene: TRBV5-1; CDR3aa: ASSLTGDQPQH
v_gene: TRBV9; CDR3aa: ASSVEQRTDTQY
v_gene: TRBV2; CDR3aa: ASSEVWLAGLVDEQF
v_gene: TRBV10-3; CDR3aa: AINRAENYEQY
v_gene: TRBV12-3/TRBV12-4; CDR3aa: ASRQDRNNEQF
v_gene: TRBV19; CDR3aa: ASKERDLGGDEQF
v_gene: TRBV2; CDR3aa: ASTPRRSANYGYT
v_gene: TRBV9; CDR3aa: ASSVVRRDTEAF
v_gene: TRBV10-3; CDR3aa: AISESGSSYEQY
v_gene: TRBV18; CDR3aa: ASSDNYGYT
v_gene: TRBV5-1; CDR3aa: ASSWSGDMNTEAF
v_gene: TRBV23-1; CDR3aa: ASSLDNRTIGYT
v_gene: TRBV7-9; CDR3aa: ASSFLGDTNEKLF
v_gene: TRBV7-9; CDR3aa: ASSPWDSVDIQY
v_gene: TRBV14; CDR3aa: ASSQGRGIFYEQY
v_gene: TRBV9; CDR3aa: ASAEGGPNYGYT
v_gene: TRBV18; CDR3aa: ASSPTGSRDGYT
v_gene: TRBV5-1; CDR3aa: ASSLGAEYNEQF
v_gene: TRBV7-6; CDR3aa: ASSFSRLAGAPEGTGELF
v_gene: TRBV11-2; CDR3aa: ASSSRSGVSAEAF
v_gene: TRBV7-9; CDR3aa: ASSLVLAGAHEQF
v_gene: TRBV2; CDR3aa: ASRKRAGDGTAGELF
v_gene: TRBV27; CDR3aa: ASSRGLAGAASYEQY
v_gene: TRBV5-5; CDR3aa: ASRDMGAEQY
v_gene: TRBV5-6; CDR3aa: ASSYQNPDRGINYGYT
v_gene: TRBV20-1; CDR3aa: SARDRQGTDTQY
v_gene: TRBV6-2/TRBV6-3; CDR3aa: ASSYSAGGRNTGELF
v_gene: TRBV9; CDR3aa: ASSVNPEPLYEQY
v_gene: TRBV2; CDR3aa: ASRARQGNQPQH